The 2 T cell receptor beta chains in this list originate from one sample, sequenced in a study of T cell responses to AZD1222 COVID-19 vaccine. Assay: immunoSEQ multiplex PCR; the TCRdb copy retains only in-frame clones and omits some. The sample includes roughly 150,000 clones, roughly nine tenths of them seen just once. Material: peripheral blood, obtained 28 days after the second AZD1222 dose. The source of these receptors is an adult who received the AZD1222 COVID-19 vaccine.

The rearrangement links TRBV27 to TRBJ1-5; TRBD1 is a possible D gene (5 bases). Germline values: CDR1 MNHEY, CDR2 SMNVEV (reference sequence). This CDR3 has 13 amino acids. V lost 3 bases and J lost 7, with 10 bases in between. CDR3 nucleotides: TGTGCCAGCAGTTTCAGCGGGGGGCAGCCCCAGCATTTT. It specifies CASSFSGGQPQHF.

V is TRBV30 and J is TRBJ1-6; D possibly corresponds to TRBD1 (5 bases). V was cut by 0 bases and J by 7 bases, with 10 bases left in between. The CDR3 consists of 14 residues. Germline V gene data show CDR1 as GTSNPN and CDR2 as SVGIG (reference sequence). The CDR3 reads CAWSVRGFNSPLHF. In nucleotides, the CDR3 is TGTGCCTGGAGTGTACGGGGCTTCAATTCACCCCTCCACTTT.